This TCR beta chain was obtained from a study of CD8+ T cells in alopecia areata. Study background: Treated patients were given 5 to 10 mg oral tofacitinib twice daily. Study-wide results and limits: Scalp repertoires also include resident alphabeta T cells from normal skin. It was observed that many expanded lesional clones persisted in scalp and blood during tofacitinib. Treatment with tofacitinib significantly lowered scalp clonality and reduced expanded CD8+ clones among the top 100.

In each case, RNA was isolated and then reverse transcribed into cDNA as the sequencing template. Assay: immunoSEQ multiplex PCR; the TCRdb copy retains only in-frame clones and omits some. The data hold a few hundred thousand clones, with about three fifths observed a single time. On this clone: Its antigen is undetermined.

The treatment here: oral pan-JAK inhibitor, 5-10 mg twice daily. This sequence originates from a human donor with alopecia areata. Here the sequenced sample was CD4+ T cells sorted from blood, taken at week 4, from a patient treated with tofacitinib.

The CDR3 DNA reads as TGTGCCAGCAGTGTTTCGGCAGGGAGTACGTACGAGCAGTACTTC. It encodes CASSVSAGSTYEQYF. The chain recombines TRBV2 with TRBJ2-7; tentatively, D is TRBD1 or TRBD2 (5 bases each). The CDR3 covers 15 residues. The ends were cut back, 4 bases at V and 4 bases at J, with 17 bases in the middle. Germline V gives CDR1 SNHLY, CDR2 FYNNEI. Full variable domain (rest looked up from reference TRBV2 and TRBJ2-7): EPEVTQTPSHQVTQMGQEVILRCVPISNHLYFYWYRQILGQKVEFLVSFYNNEISEKSEIFDDQFSVERPDGSNFTLKIRSTKLEDSAMYFCASSVSAGSTYEQYFGPGTRLTVT.